These 8 T cell receptor beta chains originate from one sample sequenced in a study of blood T cell repertoires in COVID-19. The table came from immunoSEQ multiplex PCR; TCRdb's copy has only in-frame clones and leaves some out. Of approximately 200,000 clones in the sample, 84% were seen once. Sequenced sample: peripheral blood. These receptor sequences come from a woman of 80 years or more with COVID-19, enrolled during active disease.

The CDR3 nucleotides read TGTGCCAGTAGTTCGGGACTAAACTATGGCTACACCTTC. Encoded protein: CASSSGLNYGYTF. The J gene is TRBJ1-2, the V gene TRBV19, with a weak D call TRBD1 (5 bases). The germline V gene encodes CDR1 LNHDA and CDR2 SQIVND (reference sequence). Trimming cost V 5 bases and J 2 bases, with 9 bases left between them. The CDR3 sequence is 13 residues long.

The chain's CDR3 is CASSIGQGREKLFF. In DNA form, the CDR3 reads TGTGCCAGTAGTATAGGACAGGGTAGAGAAAAACTGTTTTTT. This chain joins TRBV19 and TRBJ1-4, with 7 bases identical to TRBD1. This CDR3 has 14 amino acids. Germline V gives CDR1 LNHDA, CDR2 SQIVND (reference sequence). Unmatched junction bases numbered 4, after V lost 1 base and J lost 8 bases.

The chain carries TRBV6-5 and TRBJ1-5; 9 bases map to TRBD1. Germline V gives CDR1 MNHEY, CDR2 SVGAGI. Trimming removed 0 bases from V and 6 bases from J; junction bases left unmatched: 3. This CDR3 region has 15 residues. CDR3 in DNA: TGTGCCAGCAGTTACTCTACAGGGGGCGGTCAGCCCCAGCATTTT. Its protein is CASSYSTGGGQPQHF.

This chain connects TRBV7-3 to TRBJ2-7, with 7 bases aligning to TRBD1. This CDR3 region has 15 residues. V gave up 5 bases and J gave up 3 bases; unmatched junction bases: 10. CDR1 is SGHTA, CDR2 FQGTGA, per germline. This CDR3 reads CASSPLDRVNYEQYF. CDR3 nucleotide sequence: TGTGCCAGCAGCCCCCTCGACAGGGTTAACTACGAGCAGTACTTC.

CDR3 DNA: TGTGCCAGTAGTATGGGGTTTGGGAGATCCTACGAGCAGTACGTC. This codes for CASSMGFGRSYEQYV. This chain joins TRBV19 and TRBJ2-7; D is perhaps TRBD2 (5 bases). V dropped 3 bases and J dropped 1 base, with 13 bases sitting between them. Germline assignment: CDR1 LNHDA and CDR2 SQIVND (reference sequence). The CDR3 covers 15 residues.

This clone showed up just once. The chain links TRBV5-1 to TRBJ2-2; maybe TRBD2 (5 bases). Trimming removed 2 bases at V and 5 bases at J, with 7 bases between. CDR3 length: 13 residues. The germline V gene encodes CDR1 SGHRS and CDR2 YFSETQ. The CDR3 region has the DNA TGCGCCAGCAGCTTTGGGGAGACCGGGGAGCTGTTTTTT. As protein: CASSFGETGELFF.

The gene calls are TRBV4-3 and TRBJ2-7; 8 bases fit TRBD1. CDR3 length equals 15 residues. After removal of 1 base from V and 2 bases from J, the junction contained 4 bases not matched to a gene. Germline V gene lookup returns CDR1 LGHNA and CDR2 YSLEER. CDR3: CASSQALGQAYEQYF. The CDR3 DNA reads TGCGCCAGCAGCCAAGCCCTGGGACAGGCCTACGAGCAGTACTTC.

On this clone: Compared with germline, one end of the junction differs, possibly owing to a read error. The CDR3 here is CASSLARLNAEAFF. CDR3 in DNA: TGCGCCAGCAGCTTGGCACGGTTGAACGCTGAAGCTTTCTTT. The chain links TRBV5-1 to TRBJ1-1; D gene unclear. The CDR3 contains 14 residues. Germline V gives CDR1 SGHRS, CDR2 YFSETQ.